Presented here are 28 T cell receptor beta chains from one specimen sequenced in a study of blood T cell repertoires in COVID-19. Measured with immunoSEQ multiplex PCR; TCRdb has only the in-frame clones, and not every one. The sample has approximately 220,000 clones; around 84% are singletons. Input material: peripheral blood. The receptors were sampled from a man aged 50-60 years with acute or convalescent COVID-19.

The J gene is TRBJ1-5, the V gene TRBV19, with 9 positions matching TRBD1. Germline V lookup: CDR1 LNHDA, CDR2 SQIVND (reference sequence). V was pared by 7 bases and J by 4 bases, with 11 bases of the junction left unmatched. This CDR3 spans 16 amino acids. The DNA of the CDR3 is TGTGCCAGTATTCGGACAGGGGACGGTGGGAATCAGCCCCAGCATTTT. Protein: CASIRTGDGGNQPQHF.

There are many counts of this clone. CDR3 protein: CASKNGDYNEQFF. DNA for the CDR3: TGTGCCAGCAAGAACGGGGACTACAATGAGCAGTTCTTC. The chain recombines TRBV3-1 (or the pseudogene TRBV3-2) with TRBJ2-1; weak D call: TRBD2 (5 bases). Trimming cost V 7 bases and J 3 bases, with 10 bases left between them. Per the germline V gene, CDR1 is LGHDT and CDR2 is YNNKEL (reference sequence). This CDR3 contains 13 residues.

This rearrangement joins TRBV6-5 to TRBJ1-2; D may be TRBD1 (6 bases). The CDR3 runs 14 residues. From germline, CDR1 is MNHEY and CDR2 SVGAGI. Between the trimmed V and J ends, which lost 7 bases and 4 bases, there was a span of 16 bases. CDR3 nucleotide sequence: TGTGCCAGCAACCACAGGGAACTCGGCTATGGCTACACCTTC. Translation gives CASNHRELGYGYTF.

The rearrangement joins TRBV6-5 to TRBJ1-4, with 11 bases lining up with TRBD1. CDR1 MNHEY and CDR2 SVGAGI come from the germline V gene. J gave up 10 bases and V 5 bases, and 6 bases lay outside the gene matches. The CDR3 is 14 amino acids. As DNA, the CDR3 is TGTGCCAGCAGTACGGACAGGGGGCTTGGAAAACTGTTTTTT. Translation: CASSTDRGLGKLFF.

The V gene is TRBV27, the J gene TRBJ2-2, with D possibly TRBD2 on 6 matching bases. CDR3 length: 16 amino acids. Germline V lookup: CDR1 MNHEY, CDR2 SMNVEV (reference sequence). V dropped 2 bases and J dropped 3 bases, with 13 bases sitting between them. CDR3 nucleotides: TGTGCCAGCAGTTTAATGGGCGGGATGGACACCGGGGAGCTGTTTTTT. Translating it yields CASSLMGGMDTGELFF.

This clone was seen a few times. J is TRBJ2-1 and V is TRBV4-1; no firm D call. The CDR3 is made up of 17 amino acids. Trimming removed 1 base from V and 2 bases from J, with 15 bases in between. The germline CDR1 and CDR2 sequences are MGHRA and YSYEKL. CDR3 in amino acids: CASSQADMGFTYNEQFF. CDR3 DNA: TGCGCCAGCAGCCAAGCCGACATGGGTTTTACCTACAATGAGCAGTTCTTC.

This clone was found a few times. The chain combines TRBV5-1 with TRBJ2-5; 12 positions agree with TRBD2. The CDR3 runs to 16 residues. Germline V gene data show CDR1 as SGHRS and CDR2 as YFSETQ. V gave up 0 bases and J gave up 5 bases; unmatched junction bases: 5. CDR3 nucleotide sequence: TGCGCCAGCAGCTTGGCTAGCGGGGGGGCCGTGGAGACCCAGTACTTC. This translates into CASSLASGGAVETQYF.

The chain joins TRBV7-6 to TRBJ2-5; no definite D call. The CDR3 has 13 amino acids. Trimming left V 1 base short and J 5 bases short, with 8 bases between. Germline V CDR1 and CDR2: SGHVS, FNYEAQ. Here the CDR3 reads CASSLGAAETQYF. CDR3 sequence (DNA): TGTGCCAGCAGCTTAGGCGCAGCGGAGACCCAGTACTTC.

There are a few counts of this clone. The rearrangement uses TRBV2 and TRBJ1-3; 8 bases align to TRBD1. This CDR3 has 15 amino acids. V lost 4 bases to trimming and J lost 1 base; unmatched junction nucleotides: 3. Germline CDR1 SNHLY, CDR2 FYNNEI. The CDR3 DNA reads as TGTGCCAGCAGTGGATGGACAGGGTCTGGAAACACCATATATTTT. It is translated as CASSGWTGSGNTIYF.

The chain joins TRBV5-5 to TRBJ1-5, with D perhaps TRBD1 (6 bases). The CDR3 has 15 amino acids. CDR1 and CDR2 from the germline V gene are SGHKS and YYEKEE (reference sequence). The V end was cut by 1 base, the J end by 7 bases, with 15 bases between. The CDR3 here is CASSLRQGLGQPQHF. Written as DNA, the CDR3 is TGTGCCAGCAGCTTGCGGCAGGGGCTCGGGCAGCCCCAGCATTTT.

V and J are TRBV19 and TRBJ1-5; a weak D match, TRBD1 (5 bases). Germline V CDR1 and CDR2: LNHDA, SQIVND (reference sequence). The CDR3 extends over 13 amino acids. V dropped 9 bases and J dropped 5 bases, with 14 bases sitting between them. Here the CDR3 reads CASQGDPHQPQHF. CDR3 nucleotide sequence: TGTGCCAGCCAAGGGGATCCACATCAGCCCCAGCATTTT.

The chain combines TRBV19 with TRBJ1-6; TRBD1 aligns across 8 bases. The CDR3 contains 18 residues. Trimming removed 6 bases from V and 5 bases from J; junction bases left unmatched: 15. Germline V gene lookup returns CDR1 LNHDA and CDR2 SQIVND (reference sequence). The CDR3 DNA reads TGTGCCAGTAGGACCCGGGACAGGCCCTACACCGATAATTCACCCCTCCACTTT. It translates to CASRTRDRPYTDNSPLHF.

The chain has TRBV4-1 and TRBJ2-3; weak D call: TRBD2 (6 bases). Germline lookup yields CDR1 MGHRA and CDR2 YSYEKL. The CDR3 spans 15 residues. Trimming stripped 1 base from V and 4 bases from J, with 12 bases between. The CDR3 nucleotides read TGCGCCAGCAGCCAAGTGGGTTTAGCGGCAGATACGCAGTATTTT. Encoded protein: CASSQVGLAADTQYF.

The chain employs TRBV7-3 and TRBJ2-1; 8 bases line up with TRBD1. V shed 1 base and J 6 bases; nucleotides not matched to a gene: 8. CDR3 length: 16 residues. Germline CDR1 SGHTA, CDR2 FQGTGA. The CDR3 reads CASSLMVGTGINEQFF. For the CDR3, the DNA is TGTGCCAGCAGCTTAATGGTGGGGACAGGTATCAATGAGCAGTTCTTC. The full variable domain, in which reference TRBV7-3 and TRBJ2-1 provide the parts outside the CDR3, is GAGVSQTPSNKVTEKGKYVELRCDPISGHTALYWYRQSLGQGPEFLIYFQGTGAADDSGLPNDRFFAVRPEGSVSTLKIQRTERGDSAVYLCASSLMVGTGINEQFFGPGTRLTVL.

The rearrangement joins TRBV6-5 to TRBJ1-2; 8 bases line up with TRBD1. The CDR3 loop spans 14 amino acids. Germline loops: CDR1 MNHEY, CDR2 SVGAGI. With V trimmed by 5 bases and J by 5 bases, 7 bases remained unmatched. The CDR3, as DNA: TGTGCCAGCAGTCTCCAGGGGGCTTCGTATGGCTACACCTTC. It specifies CASSLQGASYGYTF.

This clone occurred a few times. J is TRBJ1-1 and V is TRBV19; TRBD1 matches at 7 bases. The CDR3 extends over 14 amino acids. CDR1 and CDR2 from the germline V gene are LNHDA and SQIVND (reference sequence). J lost 4 bases, V lost 6 bases, and 8 bases had no gene match. CDR3 nucleotide sequence: TGTGCCAGTAGGCCAGGGACAGCTCGCACTGAAGCTTTCTTT. Translation gives CASRPGTARTEAFF. Combining the CDR3 with reference TRBV19 and TRBJ1-1 gives the whole variable domain DGGITQSPKYLFRKEGQNVTLSCEQNLNHDAMYWYRQDPGQGLRLIYYSQIVNDFQKGDIAEGYSVSREKKESFPLTVTSAQKNPTAFYLCASRPGTARTEAFFGQGTRLTVV.

The chain recombines TRBV5-1 with TRBJ1-1, with 8 positions matching TRBD1. Trimming cost V 0 bases and J 5 bases; bases outside gene matches: 6. Germline V gene lookup returns CDR1 SGHRS and CDR2 YFSETQ. The CDR3 extends over 15 amino acids. This CDR3 reads CASSLGGQGQTEAFF. The CDR3 DNA reads as TGCGCCAGCAGCTTGGGTGGACAGGGACAAACTGAAGCTTTCTTT.

The gene calls are TRBV28 and TRBJ1-3, with D possibly being TRBD1 (5 bases). The V gene's germline CDR1 is MDHEN and CDR2 SYDVKM. V was clipped by 6 bases and J by 2 bases, with 14 bases between them. The CDR3 runs to 15 residues. The CDR3 region is CASRQSGVAGNTIYF. The CDR3 DNA is TGTGCCAGCAGACAATCGGGGGTTGCTGGAAACACCATATATTTT.

This clone was observed once. This chain joins TRBV29-1 and TRBJ2-7; TRBD1 agrees at 8 bases. The germline V gene encodes CDR1 SQVTM and CDR2 ANQGSEA. The CDR3 sequence is 13 residues long. V lost 6 bases and J lost 3; bases outside the gene matches: 7. The CDR3 is CSVGQGRNYEQYF. In DNA form, the CDR3 reads TGCAGCGTCGGACAGGGAAGAAACTACGAGCAGTACTTC.

This chain uses TRBV6-5 with TRBJ1-2; 7 nucleotides match TRBD1. Germline V gene data show CDR1 as MNHEY and CDR2 as SVGAGI. With V trimmed by 7 bases and J by 2 bases, 4 bases remained unmatched. The CDR3 runs to 13 residues. CDR3 region: CASNRDRNYGYTF. CDR3 bases: TGTGCCAGCAACCGGGACAGAAACTATGGCTACACCTTC.

The J gene is TRBJ1-1, the V gene TRBV10-3, with TRBD1 as a possible D gene (6 bases). The CDR3 is made up of 15 amino acids. Germline V lookup: CDR1 ENHRY, CDR2 SYGVKD. V dropped 0 bases and J dropped 0 bases, with 8 bases sitting between them. The CDR3 DNA reads as TGTGCCATCAGTGAGTCTGACAGGTTGAACACTGAAGCTTTCTTT. Translating it yields CAISESDRLNTEAFF.

The rearrangement uses TRBV19 and TRBJ1-1; D is possibly TRBD1 (5 bases). V was clipped by 0 bases and J by 5 bases, with 16 bases between them. The CDR3 runs 16 residues. Germline lookup yields CDR1 LNHDA and CDR2 SQIVND (reference sequence). DNA for the CDR3: TGTGCCAGTAGTATAGATCCTACGGGGGGAGGGACTGAAGCTTTCTTT. Residues: CASSIDPTGGGTEAFF. Based on the CDR3 plus reference TRBV19 and TRBJ1-1, the full variable domain is DGGITQSPKYLFRKEGQNVTLSCEQNLNHDAMYWYRQDPGQGLRLIYYSQIVNDFQKGDIAEGYSVSREKKESFPLTVTSAQKNPTAFYLCASSIDPTGGGTEAFFGQGTRLTVV.

V gene TRBV5-4 combines with J gene TRBJ2-2; possibly TRBD1 for D (7 bases). In germline, CDR1 is SGHNT, CDR2 YYREEE (reference sequence). The V gene lost 4 bases and the J gene lost 4 bases, with 20 bases spanning the gap. The CDR3 is 17 amino acids. The CDR3 DNA reads TGTGCCAGCAGCGGGGTTCAGGGGGGCCTTAGCACCGGGGAGCTGTTTTTT. It encodes CASSGVQGGLSTGELFF.

The CDR3 nucleotides are TGTGCCAGCAGATCTCAGGGGGCCGGTGCCTCTGGCTACACCTTC. Amino acids: CASRSQGAGASGYTF. The rearrangement links TRBV6-5 to TRBJ1-2, with TRBD1 identical over 8 bases. Trimming removed 6 bases from V and 7 bases from J; junction bases left unmatched: 13. This CDR3 is built from 15 residues. Germline loops: CDR1 MNHEY, CDR2 SVGAGI.

This clone has only one observation. The chain is built from TRBV29-1 and TRBJ1-1; D unresolved. This CDR3 has 13 residues. The germline V and J ends were trimmed by 1 base and 4 bases, with 10 bases remaining between them. In germline, CDR1 is SQVTM, CDR2 ANQGSEA. The DNA of the CDR3 is TGCAGCGTTGAAGGGATACCGGGCACTGAAGCTTTCTTT. Residues: CSVEGIPGTEAFF.

The chain employs TRBV27 and TRBJ2-7; D perhaps matches TRBD1 (5 bases). Per the germline V gene, CDR1 is MNHEY and CDR2 is SMNVEV (reference sequence). The CDR3 covers 14 residues. Trimming shortened V by 1 base and J by 0 bases, and 7 bases separated the two germline ends. CDR3 residues: CASSLWGTSYEQYF. In DNA, the CDR3 is TGTGCCAGCAGTTTATGGGGCACCTCCTACGAGCAGTACTTC.

J is TRBJ1-6 and V is TRBV6-5, with TRBD1 identical over 10 bases. The length of the CDR3 is 15 residues. Germline trimming cut 5 bases from V and 9 bases from J; bases unmatched to any gene: 7. Germline CDR1 is MNHEY and CDR2 is SVGAGI. The CDR3 region is CASSRLGTGVSPLHF. The DNA for the CDR3 is TGTGCCAGCAGTCGCCTAGGGACAGGGGTTTCACCCCTCCACTTT.

The chain employs TRBV5-1 and TRBJ2-3, with D possibly TRBD1 on 5 matching bases. The CDR3 covers 14 residues. Germline V gives CDR1 SGHRS, CDR2 YFSETQ. Trimming shortened V by 2 bases and J by 2 bases, and 9 bases separated the two germline ends. This chain's CDR3 is CASSLRQLTDTQYF. Here the CDR3 DNA reads TGCGCCAGCAGCTTAAGACAGCTCACAGATACGCAGTATTTT.